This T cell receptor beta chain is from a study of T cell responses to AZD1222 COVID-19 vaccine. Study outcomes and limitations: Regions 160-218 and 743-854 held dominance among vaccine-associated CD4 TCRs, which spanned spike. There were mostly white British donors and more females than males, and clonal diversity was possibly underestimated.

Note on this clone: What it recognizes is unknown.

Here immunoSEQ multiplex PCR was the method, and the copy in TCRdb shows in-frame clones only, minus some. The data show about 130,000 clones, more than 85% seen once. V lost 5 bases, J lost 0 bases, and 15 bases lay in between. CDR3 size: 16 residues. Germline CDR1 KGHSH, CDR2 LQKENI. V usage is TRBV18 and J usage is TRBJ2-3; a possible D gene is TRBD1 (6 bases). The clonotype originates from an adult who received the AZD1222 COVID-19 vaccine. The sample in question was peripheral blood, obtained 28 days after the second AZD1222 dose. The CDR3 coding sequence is TGTGCCAGCTCAGTCTTCCGGGACACTAGCACAGATACGCAGTATTTT. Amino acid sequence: CASSVFRDTSTDTQYF.